The clone carrying this TCR beta chain was counted at least ten times. Its antigen remains unidentified. The sample comes from a study of CD8 T cells in ankylosing spondylitis. Notes on the study in general: Within ankylosing spondylitis blood, a TCR beta motif made up of roughly eight highly homologous variants appeared to be characteristic.

One entry per CDR3 protein results from TCRdb running MiXCR on the 5' RACE reads. The sample has approximately 440,000 distinct CDR3 sequences, approximately 17% seen once. Trimming took 1 base from V and 7 from J, leaving 11 bases between them. The CDR3 is 13 amino acids. CDR1 and CDR2 from the germline V gene are SGHRS and YFSETQ. The receptor was isolated from a male donor with ankylosing spondylitis. Sequencing input: blood, either unsorted or a sorted T cell fraction (not recorded which). The rearrangement uses TRBV5-1 and TRBJ1-1; D gene unclear. The DNA for the CDR3 is TGCGCCAGCAGCTTGATGCCGGGGAGTGAAGCTTTCTTT. Protein: CASSLMPGSEAFF.